This T cell receptor beta chain was identified in a study of cytomegalovirus exposure and HLA in healthy donors. Primers for the PCR totalled 60 Vbeta and 13 Jbeta. Clones were sequenced by immunoSEQ multiplex PCR, and TCRdb holds only the in-frame ones, with some missing. This sample has some 70,000 clones, with more than 75% found just once. Every donor was a healthy person donating bone marrow. CDR1 is SGHVS and CDR2 is FQNEAQ in the germline V gene. There are 16 residues in the CDR3. The V gene end was trimmed by 5 bases and the J gene end by 4 bases; junction bases not matched to a gene: 10. As to this clone: Its antigen is unidentified.

Findings and limits, study-wide: A later analysis by the authors found several of the most significant clusters apparently linked to common viral pathogens. A link between a missense DCLRE1C variant and TCR beta V- and J-gene trimming emerged from a later analysis.

The sequence derives from a man aged 18 to 29 in good health and CMV-seropositive. The specimen was PBMCs. The chain has TRBV7-8 and TRBJ2-1; 8 bases match TRBD1. The CDR3 nucleotides read TGTGCCAGCAGCCGAAACCAGGGGGCTCCATACAATGAGCAGTTCTTC. Protein sequence: CASSRNQGAPYNEQFF.